This T cell receptor (beta chain) was sequenced in a study of blood T cell repertoires in COVID-19. Original data processing: Reference gene primer amplification yielded estimated nucleated cell counts. Measured with immunoSEQ multiplex PCR; TCRdb has only the in-frame clones, and not every one. V and J calls and clone size are those listed in that table; D and trimming were worked out from the DNA. This sample has approximately 300,000 clones, with nearly 90% found just once. Seattle enrolled patients during active infection and tracked them longitudinally. Germline V CDR1 and CDR2: LGHDT, YNNKEL (reference sequence). The CDR3 is made up of 18 amino acids. Losses at the gene ends were 0 bases for V and 5 bases for J; bases not matched to a gene: 12.

The TCR originated in a woman aged 40 to 50 with COVID-19, enrolled during active disease. The chain links TRBV3-1 (or the pseudogene TRBV3-2) to TRBJ2-5; TRBD2 agrees at 10 bases. Sequenced input: peripheral blood. The CDR3 region has the DNA TGTGCCAGCAGCCAAGAAAGGTGGCTAGCGGGAGTAGAGGAGACCCAGTACTTC. This translates into CASSQERWLAGVEETQYF.